This T cell receptor (beta chain) came from a study of cytomegalovirus exposure and HLA in healthy donors. Study observations and caveats: Most TCR sequences proved rare, with some public TCRs found in many donors.

This CDR3 is built from 16 residues. J was trimmed by 1 base and V by 2 bases; bases with no gene match: 5. Germline V lookup: CDR1 SGHNT, CDR2 YENEEA. Researchers ran the PCR with 60 Vbeta and 13 Jbeta primers. Using immunoSEQ multiplex PCR, the repertoire was profiled, and TCRdb retains in-frame clones only, with some absent. Of 150,000 to 200,000 clones in the sample, more than 80% were seen once. Comment on this clone: Its antigen is unknown.

The chain combines TRBV11-3 with TRBJ1-3; TRBD1 matches at 7 bases. The receptor comes from a boy aged 10-17 years in good health and CMV-seronegative. The sample taken for sequencing was PBMCs. In DNA, the CDR3 is TGTGCCAGCAGCTTATTAATGACAGGGTCTGGAAACACCATATATTTT. It specifies CASSLLMTGSGNTIYF.